The 24 T cell receptor beta chains below come from one sample, sequenced in a study of identifying expanded T cells in peripheral blood. Some clones are missing from TCRdb's copy, which holds only in-frame ones; the method was immunoSEQ multiplex PCR. The sample yields about 100,000 clones, 88% seen once. The sequenced sample consisted of blood. These receptor sequences come from a person aged 18-70 years in good health.

This rearrangement joins TRBV7-3 to TRBJ2-6; no firm D call. Trimming removed 3 bases from V and 0 bases from J, with 3 bases in between. The CDR3 totals 14 residues. Germline loops: CDR1 SGHTA, CDR2 FQGTGA. The DNA of the CDR3 is TGTGCCAGCAGCTTCGGCTCTGGGGCCAACGTCCTGACTTTC. Its translation: CASSFGSGANVLTF. Full variable domain (rest looked up from reference TRBV7-3 and TRBJ2-6): GAGVSQTPSNKVTEKGKYVELRCDPISGHTALYWYRQSLGQGPEFLIYFQGTGAADDSGLPNDRFFAVRPEGSVSTLKIQRTERGDSAVYLCASSFGSGANVLTFGAGSRLTVL.

The chain carries TRBV28 and TRBJ2-3, with D possibly being TRBD1 or TRBD2 (5 bases each). Per germline, CDR1 MDHEN and CDR2 SYDVKM. The CDR3 contains 14 residues. The V and J ends lost 6 bases and 6 bases respectively, with 16 bases between them. For the CDR3, the DNA is TGTGCCAGCAGGGGTTATGGGGGTGGGGATACGCAGTATTTT. Its protein product is CASRGYGGGDTQYF.

This sequence joins TRBV19 and TRBJ1-1, with 10 positions matching TRBD1. CDR3 length: 15 amino acids. The germline V gene encodes CDR1 LNHDA and CDR2 SQIVND (reference sequence). J gave up 3 bases and V 3 bases, and 4 bases lay outside the gene matches. CDR3 sequence (DNA): TGTGCCAGTAGTATTGGACAGGGGGGTTACACTGAAGCTTTCTTT. Translated: CASSIGQGGYTEAFF.

J is TRBJ1-2 and V is TRBV7-8; D is unclear. Germline V gene sequence: CDR1 SGHVS, CDR2 FQNEAQ. The length of the CDR3 is 12 residues. Trimming left V 9 bases short and J 5 bases short, with 13 bases between. This CDR3 reads CASGRQTYGYTF. The CDR3 region has the DNA TGTGCCAGTGGGCGTCAGACTTATGGCTACACCTTC.

The rearrangement uses TRBV4-3 and TRBJ1-3; tentatively, D is TRBD1 (5 bases). The ends were cut back, 1 base at V and 7 bases at J, with 23 bases in the middle. Germline loops: CDR1 LGHNA, CDR2 YSLEER. The CDR3 consists of 18 residues. The CDR3 sequence: CASSQVGKRGLVRNTIYF. CDR3 DNA sequence: TGCGCCAGCAGCCAAGTCGGTAAAAGGGGACTAGTGCGGAACACCATATATTTT.

The gene calls are TRBV5-1 and TRBJ2-1; no clear D. Germline V CDR1 and CDR2: SGHRS, YFSETQ. The CDR3 has 14 amino acids. V gave up 0 bases and J gave up 0 bases, with 4 bases separating them. CDR3 sequence: CASSLDSSYNEQFF. The CDR3 DNA sequence: TGCGCCAGCAGCTTGGACAGCTCCTACAATGAGCAGTTCTTC.

The chain employs TRBV6-6 and TRBJ2-7; 7 bases line up with TRBD2. The germline gives CDR1 MNHNY, CDR2 SVGAGI (reference sequence). V was clipped by 2 bases and J by 0 bases; unmatched bases: 4. CDR3 length: 15 residues. The CDR3 DNA reads TGTGCCAGCAGTTACGCTAGCGGAAGCTCCTACGAGCAGTACTTC. Translated, it gives CASSYASGSSYEQYF.

Remarks on this clone: Other DNA sequences in this sample translate to the same CDR3. The V and J genes are TRBV18 and TRBJ1-1; D might be TRBD1 (6 bases). The CDR3 extends over 14 amino acids. Germline loops: CDR1 KGHSH, CDR2 LQKENI. Trimming cost V 2 bases and J 1 base, with 8 bases left between them. In nucleotides, the CDR3 is TGTGCCAGCTCACCAGGACAGCAGAACACTGAAGCTTTCTTT. This codes for CASSPGQQNTEAFF. Based on the CDR3 plus reference TRBV18 and TRBJ1-1, the full variable domain is NAGVMQNPRHLVRRRGQEARLRCSPMKGHSHVYWYRQLPEEGLKFMVYLQKENIIDESGMPKERFSAEFPKEGPSILRIQQVVRGDSAAYFCASSPGQQNTEAFFGQGTRLTVV.

The chain is built from TRBV5-1 and TRBJ2-7, with D perhaps TRBD2 (6 bases). V was cut by 5 bases and J by 0 bases, with 15 bases left in between. Germline V gene data show CDR1 as SGHRS and CDR2 as YFSETQ. This CDR3 region has 15 residues. DNA of the CDR3: TGCGCCAGCAGATTAGCGGACCGTAACTCCTACGAGCAGTACTTC. Its translation is CASRLADRNSYEQYF.

The rearrangement uses TRBV4-1 and TRBJ2-7; 12 bases map to TRBD1. The length of the CDR3 is 16 residues. CDR1 is MGHRA, CDR2 YSYEKL, per germline. The ends lost 4 bases at V and 4 bases at J; junction bases unmatched: 8. The CDR3 region is CASSLTGTGGGYEQYF. CDR3 in DNA: TGCGCCAGCAGCCTCACCGGGACAGGGGGCGGGTACGAGCAGTACTTC.

The chain combines TRBV7-2 with TRBJ2-1; 10 bases line up with TRBD2. CDR3 length equals 15 residues. Germline-derived CDR1 and CDR2 are SGHTA and FQGNSA. V trimming: 3 bases; J trimming: 4 bases; junction bases outside the gene matches: 3. DNA of the CDR3: TGTGCCAGCAGCTTCTCTAGCGGGGGTTACAATGAGCAGTTCTTC. Its translation is CASSFSSGGYNEQFF.

This rearrangement joins TRBV7-2 to TRBJ2-2, with D perhaps TRBD2 (5 bases). Trimming removed 2 bases from V and 6 bases from J, with 10 bases in between. The CDR3 extends over 14 amino acids. Germline values: CDR1 SGHTA, CDR2 FQGNSA. The CDR3 bases are TGTGCCAGCAGCTTATTAGGGAGTTCCGGGGAGCTGTTTTTT. It is translated as CASSLLGSSGELFF.

The genes are TRBV4-2 and TRBJ1-2; 7 nucleotides align to TRBD1. This CDR3 is built from 17 residues. CDR1 LGHNA and CDR2 YNFKEQ come from the germline V gene. V was clipped by 1 base and J by 1 base; unmatched bases: 9. The CDR3 nucleotides read TGTGCCAGCAGCCAAGTCGGCAGGGGGGTCCTTAACTATGGCTACACCTTC. Protein product: CASSQVGRGVLNYGYTF.

The gene calls are TRBV10-3 and TRBJ1-2; D not resolved. With 3 bases removed from V and 6 bases from J, the gap between germline ends came to 23 bases. From germline, CDR1 is ENHRY and CDR2 SYGVKD. This CDR3 is built from 17 residues. This chain's CDR3 is CAISEQRSSMGRDGYTF. The CDR3 DNA sequence: TGTGCCATCAGTGAACAGCGCTCTTCAATGGGGAGGGATGGCTACACCTTC.

This sequence joins TRBV7-3 and TRBJ2-1; possible D gene TRBD1, 5 bases. Germline lookup yields CDR1 SGHTA and CDR2 FQGTGA. The CDR3 has 12 amino acids. Trimming took off 1 base at V and 8 bases at J, with 6 bases between the two ends. CDR3 residues: CASSLRGHEQFF. The CDR3 DNA reads as TGTGCCAGCAGCTTAAGGGGCCATGAGCAGTTCTTC.

Regarding this clone: A read error may produce the germline difference seen at one junction end. The chain is built from TRBV14 and TRBJ1-3, with 8 bases lining up with TRBD1. Germline loops: CDR1 SGHDN, CDR2 FVKESK. The CDR3 spans 11 residues. The CDR3 is CASSPGTGKDF. The CDR3 DNA follows: TGTGCCAGCAGCCCCGGGACAGGCAAGGATTTT.

The rearrangement uses TRBV5-1 and TRBJ2-3, with D maybe TRBD1 (5 bases). There are 14 residues in the CDR3. CDR1 is SGHRS, CDR2 YFSETQ, per germline. Trimming took 4 bases from V and 8 from J, leaving 17 bases between them. The chain's CDR3 is CASSLDGDQGTQYF. The CDR3 nucleotides are TGCGCCAGCAGCCTCGACGGAGATCAGGGTACGCAGTATTTT.

The chain joins TRBV5-1 to TRBJ2-3; 12 bases are shared with TRBD2. The V segment lost 4 bases and the J segment 4 bases; nucleotides outside the gene matches: 10. CDR1 and CDR2 from the germline V gene are SGHRS and YFSETQ. The CDR3 runs 17 residues. CDR3 amino acids: CASSRFETSGSSDTQYF. The CDR3 DNA is TGCGCCAGCAGCCGATTCGAGACTAGCGGGAGTTCAGATACGCAGTATTTT.

V usage is TRBV7-9 and J usage is TRBJ2-5; 7 bases map to TRBD1. The CDR3 extends over 14 amino acids. CDR1 SEHNR and CDR2 FQNEAQ come from the germline V gene (reference sequence). V shed 5 bases and J 1 base; nucleotides not matched to a gene: 4. The CDR3 loop is CASSPGTVQETQYF. The CDR3 bases are TGTGCCAGCAGCCCCGGGACAGTCCAAGAGACCCAGTACTTC.

The chain has TRBV19 and TRBJ2-1; no clear D gene. This CDR3 has 14 amino acids. Trimming took off 3 bases at V and 0 bases at J, with 6 bases between the two ends. The germline CDR1 and CDR2 sequences are LNHDA and SQIVND (reference sequence). The CDR3: CASSMLSSYNEQFF. CDR3 bases: TGTGCCAGTAGTATGTTGAGCTCCTACAATGAGCAGTTCTTC.

The genes are TRBV2 and TRBJ2-7; D perhaps matches TRBD2 (6 bases). This CDR3 comprises 14 residues. Trimming pared 11 bases from V and 2 bases from J, leaving 19 bases between. Per germline, CDR1 SNHLY and CDR2 FYNNEI. CDR3 protein: CAGAPGGYPYEQYF. In nucleotides, the CDR3 is TGTGCCGGTGCCCCCGGAGGGTATCCCTACGAGCAGTACTTC.

This chain links TRBV11-2 with TRBJ2-2, with TRBD1 matching 10 bases. After removal of 4 bases from V and 4 bases from J, the junction contained 3 bases not matched to a gene. The CDR3 consists of 15 residues. The germline CDR1 and CDR2 sequences are SGHAT and FQNNGV. The CDR3 bases are TGTGCCAGCAGCTCGGGACAGGGGATCACCGGGGAGCTGTTTTTT. Amino acid sequence: CASSSGQGITGELFF.

J is TRBJ1-3 and V is TRBV10-3; no firm D call. Germline assignment: CDR1 ENHRY and CDR2 SYGVKD. CDR3 length: 12 amino acids. Trimming left V 7 bases short and J 2 bases short, with 6 bases between. Written as DNA, the CDR3 is TGTGCCATCAAAGGGCCTGGAAACACCATATATTTT. Residues: CAIKGPGNTIYF.

The V and J genes are TRBV19 and TRBJ2-3, with 13 nucleotides matching TRBD2. The CDR3 is 15 residues long. Trimming removed 9 bases from V and 5 bases from J; junction bases left unmatched: 8. Germline CDR1 and CDR2: LNHDA and SQIVND (reference sequence). CDR3 in amino acids: CASRRTSGSVDTQYF. In DNA, the CDR3 is TGTGCCAGCCGCCGGACTAGCGGGAGTGTAGATACGCAGTATTTT.